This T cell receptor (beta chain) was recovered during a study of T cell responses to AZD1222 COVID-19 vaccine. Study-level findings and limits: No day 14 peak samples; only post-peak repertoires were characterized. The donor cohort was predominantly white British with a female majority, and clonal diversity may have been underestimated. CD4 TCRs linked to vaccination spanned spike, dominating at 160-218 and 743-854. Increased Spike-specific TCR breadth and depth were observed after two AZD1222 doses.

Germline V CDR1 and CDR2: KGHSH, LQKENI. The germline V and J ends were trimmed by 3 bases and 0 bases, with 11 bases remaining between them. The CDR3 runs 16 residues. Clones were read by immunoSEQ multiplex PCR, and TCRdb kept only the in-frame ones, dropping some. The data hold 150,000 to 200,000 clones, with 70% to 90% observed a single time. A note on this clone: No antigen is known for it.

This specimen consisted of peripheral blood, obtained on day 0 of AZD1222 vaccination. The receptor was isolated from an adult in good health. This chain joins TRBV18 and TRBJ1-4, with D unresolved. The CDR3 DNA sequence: TGTGCCAGCTCACCCGCCCCCGTTGCAACTAATGAAAAACTGTTTTTT. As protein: CASSPAPVATNEKLFF.